This T cell receptor (beta chain) comes out of a study of regulatory T cells in long-lasting Graves disease. Study results and limitations: TRBV28, TRBJ1-2 and TRBJ2-5 were favored in persistent disease.

Per germline, CDR1 SGHAT and CDR2 FQNNGV. V was shortened by 4 bases and J by 10 bases, with 7 bases between the two germline ends. The CDR3 totals 11 residues. iRepertoire HTBI primers and Arm-PCR of CDR3 regions built TCR beta libraries. Each CDR3 protein gets one entry after TCRdb re-called the multiplex PCR reads with MiXCR. The sample has some 220,000 distinct CDR3 sequences; about 19% are singletons. Time point indicated: newly diagnosed GD, antithyroid drugs for less than 3 months. From PBMCs, RNA was extracted and then used to make the TCR library. Collection of peripheral blood (about 10 milliliters) was done using EDTA tubes. This clonotype was recorded once. The target antigen is unknown. These data also featured in a second study, about T cells in Graves' hyperthyroidism and ophthalmopathy. As reported in that work: Thyroid ultrasound and orbital computed tomography, with clinical symptoms and serum thyroxine and TRAb, informed diagnoses.

The receptor comes from a woman in her twenties or thirties with Graves disease. The sample in question was peripheral blood mononuclear cells (PBMCs), obtained at new diagnosis, from a patient treated with antithyroid drugs. The chain combines TRBV11-2 with TRBJ1-4; D gene uncertain. CDR3 coding DNA: TGTGCCAGCAGCTCCACTGGAAAACTGTTTTTT. Its protein product is CASSSTGKLFF.